Listed here are 14 T cell receptor beta chains from one sample, sequenced in a study of cytomegalovirus exposure and HLA in healthy donors. The PCR had 60 Vbeta and 13 Jbeta primers. Method: immunoSEQ multiplex PCR; TCRdb's copy keeps in-frame clones and lacks some. The table shows approximately 110,000 clones, with 60% to 75% occurring only once. Specimen: PBMCs. These receptors all stem from a woman between 50 and 59 years old in good health and CMV-seropositive.

The rearrangement uses TRBV9 and TRBJ1-2, with 7 bases identical to TRBD1. The CDR3 runs to 13 residues. The V gene's germline CDR1 is SGDLS and CDR2 YYNGEE. V shed 3 bases, J shed 7 bases, and the junction held 6 bases outside the gene matches. The CDR3 DNA follows: TGTGCCAGCAGCGCCACAGGGGTAGGTGGCTACACCTTC. Protein product: CASSATGVGGYTF.

The V call is TRBV6-6, the J call TRBJ2-5; D is perhaps TRBD1 (5 bases). V dropped 7 bases and J dropped 7 bases, with 22 bases sitting between them. Germline V gives CDR1 MNHNY, CDR2 SVGAGI (reference sequence). The CDR3 is 15 amino acids. CDR3 in amino acids: CASNPFTRHRGTQYF. The CDR3 nucleotides are TGTGCCAGCAATCCTTTCACTCGTCATAGGGGGACCCAGTACTTC.

In this sample, this clone turned up a few times. The J gene is TRBJ1-5, the V gene TRBV18; D is perhaps TRBD1 (6 bases). This CDR3 is 14 amino acids long. Germline CDR1 is KGHSH and CDR2 is LQKENI. Trimming shortened V by 5 bases and J by 1 base, and 9 bases separated the two germline ends. DNA for the CDR3: TGTGCCAGCTCAAATGGACAGAGCAATCAGCCCCAGCATTTT. Its protein is CASSNGQSNQPQHF.

The V call is TRBV5-1, the J call TRBJ2-7; tentative D call: TRBD1 (5 bases). V was shortened by 5 bases and J by 3 bases, with 24 bases between the two germline ends. This CDR3 comprises 17 residues. CDR1 and CDR2 from the germline V gene are SGHRS and YFSETQ. The CDR3 region is CASRPGILNKWIYEQYF. CDR3 DNA: TGCGCCAGCAGGCCAGGGATTCTTAATAAATGGATCTACGAGCAGTACTTC. Looking up the rest from reference TRBV5-1 and TRBJ2-7 gives the full variable domain: KAGVTQTPRYLIKTRGQQVTLSCSPISGHRSVSWYQQTPGQGLQFLFEYFSETQRNKGNFPGRFSGRQFSNSRSEMNVSTLELGDSALYLCASRPGILNKWIYEQYFGPGTRLTVT.

A note on this clone: One junction end disagrees with the germline gene, perhaps due to a read error. The V call is TRBV5-1, the J call TRBJ1-5; D is perhaps TRBD1 (6 bases). The CDR3 loop spans 15 amino acids. Germline values: CDR1 SGHRS, CDR2 YFSETQ. CDR3 nucleotides: TGCGCCAGCAGTTTGGAAGGGGGTTCCAATCAGCCCCAGCATTTT. It codes for CASSLEGGSNQPQHF.

The chain combines TRBV27 with TRBJ2-7, with TRBD2 matching 7 bases. The trim removed 5 bases at V and 1 base at J, leaving 2 bases unmatched. CDR1 MNHEY and CDR2 SMNVEV come from the germline V gene (reference sequence). The length of the CDR3 is 13 residues. DNA of the CDR3: TGTGCCAGCAGTCCGGGACTATCCTACGAGCAGTACTTC. Protein sequence: CASSPGLSYEQYF.

The chain has TRBV7-9 and TRBJ1-6; TRBD1 aligns across 7 bases. Germline V gives CDR1 SEHNR, CDR2 FQNEAQ (reference sequence). V lost 7 bases, J lost 3 bases, and 9 bases stayed unmatched. The CDR3 sequence is 16 residues long. The CDR3: CASTEKGAIYNSPLHF. In nucleotides, the CDR3 is TGTGCCAGCACAGAAAAGGGGGCGATCTATAATTCACCCCTCCACTTT.

J is TRBJ2-3 and V is TRBV10-1; possible D gene TRBD2, 7 bases. The CDR3 sequence is 14 residues long. V lost 8 bases and J 6 bases, leaving 18 bases between the germline ends. Germline CDR1 WNHNN, CDR2 SYGVQD (reference sequence). CDR3 amino acids: CASARGGLGDTQYF. In DNA form, the CDR3 reads TGCGCCAGCGCCAGGGGAGGGCTTGGGGATACGCAGTATTTT.

The J gene is TRBJ2-7, the V gene TRBV7-2, with D maybe TRBD2 (5 bases). CDR3 length equals 16 residues. In germline, CDR1 is SGHTA, CDR2 FQGNSA. Trimming removed 1 base from V and 2 bases from J, with 15 bases in between. The CDR3 loop reads CASSLERTFGAYEQYF. The CDR3 bases are TGTGCCAGCAGCTTAGAGAGGACTTTTGGGGCCTACGAGCAGTACTTC.

This clone was counted only a few times. The rearrangement joins TRBV13 to TRBJ2-7; 10 bases are a match to TRBD1. This CDR3 is built from 14 residues. Trimming removed 4 bases from V and 5 bases from J; junction bases left unmatched: 5. The germline gives CDR1 PRHDT, CDR2 FYEKMQ (reference sequence). The CDR3 loop reads CASSWGTGAHEQYF. Here the CDR3 DNA reads TGTGCCAGCAGCTGGGGGACAGGGGCCCACGAGCAGTACTTC.

The J gene is TRBJ2-7, the V gene TRBV6-1, with D possibly being TRBD1 (5 bases). Trimming cost V 7 bases and J 1 base, with 14 bases left between them. The CDR3 is made up of 14 amino acids. CDR1 is MNHNS, CDR2 SASEGT, per germline. CDR3 coding DNA: TGTGCCAGCATTAGGGGCGCCGGGTCCTACGAGCAGTACTTC. This encodes CASIRGAGSYEQYF.

This clone was picked up a small number of times. The chain has TRBV6-6 and TRBJ1-4, with D possibly matching TRBD1 (5 bases). The V gene lost 6 bases and the J gene lost 0 bases, with 14 bases spanning the gap. CDR3 length equals 16 residues. CDR1 is MNHNY and CDR2 is SVGAGI in the germline V gene (reference sequence). The CDR3 nucleotides read TGTGCCAGCAGCCTAAGGAGACAGCCAACTAATGAAAAACTGTTTTTT. It yields the protein CASSLRRQPTNEKLFF.

This chain links TRBV2 with TRBJ1-1; maybe TRBD1 (6 bases). Germline CDR1 is SNHLY and CDR2 is FYNNEI. The CDR3 spans 13 residues. V lost 6 bases and J lost 7, with 15 bases in between. The CDR3 bases are TGTGCCAGCAGGACCGGGACACGGATTGAAGCTTTCTTT. Amino acids: CASRTGTRIEAFF.

The chain combines TRBV19 with TRBJ1-3; no definite D call. CDR3 length equals 13 residues. Germline CDR1 and CDR2: LNHDA and SQIVND (reference sequence). V lost 3 bases and J lost 8, with 11 bases in between. CDR3 coding DNA: TGTGCCAGTAGTATCGTGGCCGGGGACACCATATATTTT. This gives the protein CASSIVAGDTIYF.